The subject of this entry is one T cell receptor beta chain. The target antigen is unknown. The TCR beta cDNA libraries carried unique molecular identifiers. Each sample of roughly 0.9 to 10 million input T cells yielded around 500,000 cDNA molecules, so each molecule approximated one T cell. MiXCR, run by TCRdb on the PCR reads, gives a single entry per CDR3 protein. The sample has about 500,000 distinct CDR3 sequences; under 55% are singletons. Germline lookup yields CDR1 DFQATT and CDR2 SNEGSKA (reference sequence). This CDR3 is built from 14 residues. The V gene lost 6 bases and the J gene lost 0 bases, with 9 bases spanning the gap. The data belong to a study of post-analysis software for immune sequencing data. Findings and limits, study-wide: Compared with controls, patients showed significantly lower normalized Chao1 diversity. Those samples that were prepared in the same batch co-clustered strongly by F measure. In patients, TRBV5-6, TRBV5-1 and TRBV20-1 belonged to four or five TRBV segments found more frequently than in controls.

The receptor was derived from a girl between 5 and 17 years old with multiple sclerosis. Sequencing was done on a sample of blood. This rearrangement joins TRBV20-1 to TRBJ2-6, with D possibly TRBD1 on 6 matching bases. CDR3 sequence (DNA): TGCAGTGCGTTACAGGGCTCTGGGGCCAACGTCCTGACTTTC. Translation gives CSALQGSGANVLTF.